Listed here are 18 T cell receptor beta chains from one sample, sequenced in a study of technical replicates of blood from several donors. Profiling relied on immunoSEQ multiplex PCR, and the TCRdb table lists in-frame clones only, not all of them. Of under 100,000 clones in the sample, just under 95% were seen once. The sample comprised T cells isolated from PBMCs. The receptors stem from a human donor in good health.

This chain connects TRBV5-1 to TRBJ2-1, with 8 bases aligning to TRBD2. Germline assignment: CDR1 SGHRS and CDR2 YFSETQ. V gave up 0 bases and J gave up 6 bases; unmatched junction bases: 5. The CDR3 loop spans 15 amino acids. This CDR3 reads CASSLDPGLGNEQFF. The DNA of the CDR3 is TGCGCCAGCAGCTTGGACCCGGGACTAGGCAATGAGCAGTTCTTC.

The CDR3 DNA reads as TGTGCCAGCAGTGTATCAGGGGCCAATGAGCAGTTCTTC. Translating it yields CASSVSGANEQFF. This rearrangement joins TRBV6-4 to TRBJ2-1; D might be TRBD1 (6 bases). The CDR3 contains 13 residues. Deletions cut 4 bases from V and 6 bases from J, with 10 bases between. Germline lookup yields CDR1 MRHNA and CDR2 SNTAGT.

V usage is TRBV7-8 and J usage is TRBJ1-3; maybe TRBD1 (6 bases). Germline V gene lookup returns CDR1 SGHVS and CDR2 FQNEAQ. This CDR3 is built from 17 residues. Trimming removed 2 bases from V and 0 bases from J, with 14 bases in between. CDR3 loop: CASSLSPTGISGNTIYF. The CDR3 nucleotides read TGTGCCAGCAGCTTATCCCCGACAGGCATCTCTGGAAACACCATATATTTT.

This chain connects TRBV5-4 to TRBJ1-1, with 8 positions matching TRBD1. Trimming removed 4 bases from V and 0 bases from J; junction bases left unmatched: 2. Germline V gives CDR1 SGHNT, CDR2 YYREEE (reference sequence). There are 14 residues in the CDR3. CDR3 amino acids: CASSLTGVNTEAFF. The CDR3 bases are TGTGCCAGCAGCCTGACAGGGGTGAACACTGAAGCTTTCTTT.

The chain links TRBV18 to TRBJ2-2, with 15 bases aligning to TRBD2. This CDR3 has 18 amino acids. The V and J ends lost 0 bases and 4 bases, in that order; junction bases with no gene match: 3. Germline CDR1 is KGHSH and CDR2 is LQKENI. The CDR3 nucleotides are TGTGCCAGCTCACCACCGGGGACTAGCGGGAGGCTCACCGGGGAGCTGTTTTTT. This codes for CASSPPGTSGRLTGELFF.

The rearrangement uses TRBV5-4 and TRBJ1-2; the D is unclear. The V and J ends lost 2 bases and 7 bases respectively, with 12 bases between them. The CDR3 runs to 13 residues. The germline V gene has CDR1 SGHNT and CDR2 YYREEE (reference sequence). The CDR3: CASSLEGWGGYTF. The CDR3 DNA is TGTGCCAGCAGCTTAGAGGGATGGGGTGGCTACACCTTC. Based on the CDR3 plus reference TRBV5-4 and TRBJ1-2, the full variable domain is ETGVTQSPTHLIKTRGQQVTLRCSSQSGHNTVSWYQQALGQGPQFIFQYYREEENGRGNFPPRFSGLQFPNYSSELNVNALELDDSALYLCASSLEGWGGYTFGSGTRLTVV.

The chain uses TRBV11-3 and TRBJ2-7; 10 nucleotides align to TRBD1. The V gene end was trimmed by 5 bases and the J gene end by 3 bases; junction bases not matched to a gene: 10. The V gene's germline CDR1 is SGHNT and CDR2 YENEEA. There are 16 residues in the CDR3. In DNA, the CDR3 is TGTGCCAGCAGCCCGAGACCCGGGACAGGGGTCTACGAGCAGTACTTC. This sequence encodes CASSPRPGTGVYEQYF.

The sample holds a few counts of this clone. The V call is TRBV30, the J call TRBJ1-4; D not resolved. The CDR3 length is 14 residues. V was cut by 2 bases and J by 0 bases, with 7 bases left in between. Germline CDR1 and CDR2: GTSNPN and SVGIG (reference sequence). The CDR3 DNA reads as TGTGCCTGGAGTAAGACTACAACTAATGAAAAACTGTTTTTT. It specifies CAWSKTTTNEKLFF.

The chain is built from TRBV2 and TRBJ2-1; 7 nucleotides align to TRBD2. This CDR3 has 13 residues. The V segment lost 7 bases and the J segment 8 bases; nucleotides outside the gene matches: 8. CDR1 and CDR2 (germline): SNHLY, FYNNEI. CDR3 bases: TGTGCCAGCATTCCTTTAGCGGGCTATGAGCAGTTCTTC. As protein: CASIPLAGYEQFF.

The CDR3 loop reads CASSPRSSYEQYF. CDR3 bases: TGCGCCAGCAGCCCGCGGAGCTCCTACGAGCAGTACTTC. The J gene is TRBJ2-7, the V gene TRBV4-1; no clear D. CDR1 MGHRA and CDR2 YSYEKL come from the germline V gene. With 4 bases removed from V and 0 bases from J, the gap between germline ends came to 7 bases. The CDR3 consists of 13 residues.

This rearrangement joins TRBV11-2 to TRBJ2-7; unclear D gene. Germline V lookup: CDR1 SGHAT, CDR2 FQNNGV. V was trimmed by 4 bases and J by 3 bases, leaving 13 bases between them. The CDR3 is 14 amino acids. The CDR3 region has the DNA TGTGCCAGCAGCTCCTACCGGGTTGGCTACGAGCAGTACTTC. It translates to CASSSYRVGYEQYF.

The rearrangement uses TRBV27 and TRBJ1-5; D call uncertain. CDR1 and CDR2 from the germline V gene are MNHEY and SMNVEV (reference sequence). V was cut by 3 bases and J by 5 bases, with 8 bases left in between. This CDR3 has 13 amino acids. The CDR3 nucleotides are TGTGCCAGCAGTTTTTACCGAGATCAGCCCCAGCATTTT. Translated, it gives CASSFYRDQPQHF.

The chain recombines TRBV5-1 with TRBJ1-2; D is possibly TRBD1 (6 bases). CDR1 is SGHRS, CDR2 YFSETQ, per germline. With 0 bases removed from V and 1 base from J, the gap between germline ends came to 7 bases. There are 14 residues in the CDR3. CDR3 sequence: CASSLEDSNYGYTF. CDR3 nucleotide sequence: TGCGCCAGCAGCTTGGAGGACAGTAACTATGGCTACACCTTC.

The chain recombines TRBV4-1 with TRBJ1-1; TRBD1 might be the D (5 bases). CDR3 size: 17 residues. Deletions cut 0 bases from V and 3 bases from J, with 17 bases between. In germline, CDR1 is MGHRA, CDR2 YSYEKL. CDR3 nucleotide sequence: TGCGCCAGCAGCCAAGATGCGGGAGGGGTAGCTGACACTGAAGCTTTCTTT. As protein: CASSQDAGGVADTEAFF.

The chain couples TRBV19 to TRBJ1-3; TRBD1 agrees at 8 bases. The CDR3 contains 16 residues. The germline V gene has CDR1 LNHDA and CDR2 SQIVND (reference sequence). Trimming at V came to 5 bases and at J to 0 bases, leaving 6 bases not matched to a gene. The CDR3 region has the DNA TGTGCCAGTAGTGTTGCAGGGGGCCCCTCTGGAAACACCATATATTTT. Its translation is CASSVAGGPSGNTIYF.

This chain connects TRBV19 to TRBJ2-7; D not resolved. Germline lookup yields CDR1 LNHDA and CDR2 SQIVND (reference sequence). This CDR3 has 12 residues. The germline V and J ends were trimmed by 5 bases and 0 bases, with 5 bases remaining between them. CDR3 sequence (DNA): TGTGCCAGTAGTCCGCGCTCCTACGAGCAGTACTTC. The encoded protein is CASSPRSYEQYF.

The CDR3 DNA follows: TGTGCCAGTAGTAGGGGGGCGGGAGGCGCAACTAATGAAAAACTGTTTTTT. This encodes CASSRGAGGATNEKLFF. The chain uses TRBV19 and TRBJ1-4, with D possibly matching TRBD1 (6 bases). The CDR3 covers 17 residues. The V gene's germline CDR1 is LNHDA and CDR2 SQIVND (reference sequence). V lost 4 bases and J lost 0, with 15 bases in between.

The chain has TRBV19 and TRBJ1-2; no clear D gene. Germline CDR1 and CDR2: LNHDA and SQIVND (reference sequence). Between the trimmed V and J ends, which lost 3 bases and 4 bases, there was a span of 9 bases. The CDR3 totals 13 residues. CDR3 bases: TGTGCCAGTAGTATCTCAGGATCCTATGGCTACACCTTC. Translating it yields CASSISGSYGYTF.